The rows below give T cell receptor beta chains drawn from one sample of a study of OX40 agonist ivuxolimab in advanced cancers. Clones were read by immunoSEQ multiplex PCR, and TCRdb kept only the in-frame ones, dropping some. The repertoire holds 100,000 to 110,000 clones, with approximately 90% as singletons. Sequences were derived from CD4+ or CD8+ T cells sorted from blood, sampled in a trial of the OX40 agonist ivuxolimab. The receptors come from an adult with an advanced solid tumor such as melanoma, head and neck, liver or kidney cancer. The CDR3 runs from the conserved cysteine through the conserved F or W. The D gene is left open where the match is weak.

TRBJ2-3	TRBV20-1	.	CSATREDTQYF
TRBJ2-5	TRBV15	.	CATSRVGGGETQYF
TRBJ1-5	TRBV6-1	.	CASVVGLSNQPQHF
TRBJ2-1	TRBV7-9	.	CASSLALPPRHEQFF
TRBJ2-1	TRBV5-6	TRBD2	CASSLQGTSGSIRGDEQFF
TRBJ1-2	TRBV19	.	CASSRSLVVGGADNYGYTF
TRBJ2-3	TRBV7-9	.	CASSFGLLGVKDTQYF
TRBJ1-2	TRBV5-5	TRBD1	CASSSYRGPQGYGYTF
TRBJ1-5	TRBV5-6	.	CASSLGGSQPQHF
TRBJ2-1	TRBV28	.	CASSLVMDSYNEQFF
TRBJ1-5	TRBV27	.	CASSPGTWNQPQHF
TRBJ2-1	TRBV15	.	CATSRAVRGDEQFF
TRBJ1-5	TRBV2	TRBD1	CASSPGQRNQPQHF
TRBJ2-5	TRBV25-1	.	CASSEPGARETQYF
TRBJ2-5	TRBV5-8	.	CASSRQRGWETQYF
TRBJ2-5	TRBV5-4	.	CASSGIGTGEGETQYF
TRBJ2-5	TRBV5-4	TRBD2	CASSLGSPGGETQYF
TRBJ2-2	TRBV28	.	CASSQVNTGELFF
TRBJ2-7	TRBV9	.	CASSVDPGYSYEQYF
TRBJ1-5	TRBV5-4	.	CASSLDGISNQPQHF
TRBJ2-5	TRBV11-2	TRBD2	CASSLDSSGQETQYF
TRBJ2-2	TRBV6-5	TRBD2	CASRPGLANTGELFF
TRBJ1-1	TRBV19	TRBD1	CASSRQGVAVNTEAFF
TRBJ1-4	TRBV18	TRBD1	CASSPRTGANEKLFF
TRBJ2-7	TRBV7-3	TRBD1	CASSLGTGYEQYF
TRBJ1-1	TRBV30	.	CAWSRTGQGNTEAFF
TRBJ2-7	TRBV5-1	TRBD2	CASSLAVGGRAYEQYF
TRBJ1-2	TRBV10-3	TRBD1	CAISGTGDVYGYTF
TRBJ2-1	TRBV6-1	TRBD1	CASSAQAGGLDNEQFF
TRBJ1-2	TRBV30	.	CAWSVDPRTYGYTF
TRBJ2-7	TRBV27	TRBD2	CASKRTSGRANLYEQYF
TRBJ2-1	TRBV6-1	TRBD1	CASLTGGSNEQFF
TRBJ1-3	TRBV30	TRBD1	CAWRRTGSGNTIYF
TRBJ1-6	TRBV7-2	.	CASSLRAGRNALGSPLHF
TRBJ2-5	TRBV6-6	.	CASSVLGSETQYF
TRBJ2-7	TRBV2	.	CASRFNKDNPSYEQYF